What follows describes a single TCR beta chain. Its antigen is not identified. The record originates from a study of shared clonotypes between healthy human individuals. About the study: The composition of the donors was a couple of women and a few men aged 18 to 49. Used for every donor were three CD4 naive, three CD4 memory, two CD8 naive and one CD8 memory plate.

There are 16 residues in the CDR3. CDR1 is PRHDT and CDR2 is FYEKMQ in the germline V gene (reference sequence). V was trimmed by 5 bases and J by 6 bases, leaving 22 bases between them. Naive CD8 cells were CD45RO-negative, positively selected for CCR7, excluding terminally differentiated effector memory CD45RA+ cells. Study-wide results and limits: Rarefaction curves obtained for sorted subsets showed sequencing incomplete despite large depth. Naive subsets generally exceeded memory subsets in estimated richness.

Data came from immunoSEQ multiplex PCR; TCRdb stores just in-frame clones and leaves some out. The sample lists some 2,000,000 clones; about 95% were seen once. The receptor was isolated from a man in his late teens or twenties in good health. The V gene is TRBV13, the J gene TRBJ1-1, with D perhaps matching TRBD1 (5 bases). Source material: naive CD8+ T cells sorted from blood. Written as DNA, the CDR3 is TGTGCCAGCAGCCCAATTTCAGGGACCCCGGGCGCTGAAGCTTTCTTT. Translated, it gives CASSPISGTPGAEAFF.